Presented here are 19 T cell receptor beta chains from one specimen sequenced in a study of blood T cell repertoires in COVID-19. TCRdb keeps only in-frame clones here, not all; method: immunoSEQ multiplex PCR. The sample lists 15,000 to 20,000 clones, approximately 80% seen once, with about 10% in the top ten. Sample: peripheral blood. The receptor set was obtained from a man older than 75 with acute or convalescent COVID-19.

The chain joins TRBV6-4 to TRBJ2-1; 10 nucleotides match TRBD2. Trimming at V came to 2 bases and at J to 7 bases, leaving 5 bases not matched to a gene. The CDR3 is made up of 15 amino acids. Germline-derived CDR1 and CDR2 are MRHNA and SNTAGT. The chain's CDR3 is CASSDTVAGGNEQFF. The CDR3 bases are TGTGCCAGCAGTGACACCGTAGCGGGGGGAAATGAGCAGTTCTTC.

The chain is built from TRBV18 and TRBJ2-7, with 9 bases fitting TRBD2. The trim removed 3 bases at V and 3 bases at J, leaving 9 bases unmatched. Germline lookup yields CDR1 KGHSH and CDR2 LQKENI. The CDR3 extends over 16 amino acids. CDR3: CASSPIASGAYYEQYF. DNA for the CDR3: TGTGCCAGCTCACCGATCGCTAGCGGGGCCTACTACGAGCAGTACTTC.

The chain uses TRBV29-1 and TRBJ1-3; D perhaps matches TRBD1 (5 bases). Trimming left V 2 bases short and J 2 bases short, with 7 bases between. Germline V gene sequence: CDR1 SQVTM, CDR2 ANQGSEA. This CDR3 is built from 13 residues. This CDR3 reads CSVEIGAGNTIYF. The CDR3 bases are TGCAGCGTTGAAATAGGGGCTGGAAACACCATATATTTT.

The chain couples TRBV2 to TRBJ2-7; TRBD1 matches 9 bases. The CDR3 consists of 15 residues. The trim removed 6 bases at V and 1 base at J, leaving 7 bases unmatched. CDR1 is SNHLY, CDR2 FYNNEI, per germline. CDR3 loop: CASSRGQGPSYEQYF. Written as DNA, the CDR3 is TGTGCCAGCAGCAGAGGACAGGGGCCATCCTACGAGCAGTACTTC.

The chain carries TRBV6-5 and TRBJ2-1; D possibly corresponds to TRBD1 (5 bases). The CDR3 has 13 amino acids. Trimming took 4 bases from V and 6 from J, leaving 10 bases between them. Germline CDR1 and CDR2: MNHEY and SVGAGI. The CDR3 is CASSSDSFNEQFF. CDR3 sequence (DNA): TGTGCCAGCAGTTCTGACAGTTTCAATGAGCAGTTCTTC.

This CDR3 reads CASSLQDLSGNTIYF. The CDR3 coding sequence is TGTGCCAGCAGCCTACAGGATCTCTCTGGAAACACCATATATTTT. The V gene is TRBV7-2, the J gene TRBJ1-3, with D tentatively TRBD1 (5 bases). This CDR3 comprises 15 residues. Germline assignment: CDR1 SGHTA and CDR2 FQGNSA. V was shortened by 5 bases and J by 0 bases, with 11 bases between the two germline ends.

The chain joins TRBV9 to TRBJ1-2; weak D call: TRBD1 (6 bases). This CDR3 contains 15 residues. CDR1 is SGDLS and CDR2 is YYNGEE in the germline V gene. The V gene lost 0 bases and the J gene lost 2 bases, with 11 bases spanning the gap. The CDR3 DNA is TGTGCCAGCAGCGTAGGCCGGGACACGAACTATGGCTACACCTTC. Translating gives CASSVGRDTNYGYTF.

This sequence joins TRBV3-1 (or the pseudogene TRBV3-2) and TRBJ1-6; D gene uncertain. Trimming removed 4 bases at V and 0 bases at J, with 4 bases between. Germline CDR1 reads LGHDT; CDR2 reads YNNKEL (reference sequence). The CDR3 covers 14 residues. The CDR3 sequence: CASSPVSYNSPLHF. The CDR3 coding sequence is TGTGCCAGCAGCCCGGTCTCCTATAATTCACCCCTCCACTTT.

The chain's CDR3 is CASSYRGFDTGELFF. In DNA, the CDR3 is TGTGCCAGCAGTTACCGGGGATTTGACACCGGGGAGCTGTTTTTT. The chain uses TRBV6-5 and TRBJ2-2, with D possibly TRBD2 on 5 matching bases. Looked up from germline, CDR1 is MNHEY and CDR2 is SVGAGI. The CDR3 consists of 15 residues. V was shortened by 2 bases and J by 3 bases, with 10 bases between the two germline ends.

The chain combines TRBV18 with TRBJ2-5, with 8 positions matching TRBD1. Germline V gene sequence: CDR1 KGHSH, CDR2 LQKENI. Trimming cost V 6 bases and J 2 bases; bases outside gene matches: 5. The CDR3 length is 14 residues. CDR3 in DNA: TGTGCCAGCTCCCAAGGGACAGGTCAAGAGACCCAGTACTTC. Protein: CASSQGTGQETQYF.

The chain links TRBV5-1 to TRBJ2-1, with 11 bases matching TRBD2. The germline gives CDR1 SGHRS, CDR2 YFSETQ. After removal of 0 bases from V and 0 bases from J, the junction contained 11 bases not matched to a gene. The CDR3 contains 20 residues. CDR3 sequence reads: CASSLGLGTSGTSSYNEQFF. The CDR3 DNA reads TGCGCCAGCAGCTTGGGCCTTGGGACTAGCGGTACTAGCTCCTACAATGAGCAGTTCTTC.

The V gene is TRBV29-1, the J gene TRBJ1-2, with a tentative D call TRBD1 (5 bases). The V and J ends lost 4 bases and 8 bases respectively, with 17 bases between them. The CDR3 length is 13 residues. Per germline, CDR1 SQVTM and CDR2 ANQGSEA. The CDR3 is CSVGEGQGRGYTF. The CDR3 bases are TGCAGCGTTGGAGAGGGGCAAGGCCGGGGCTACACCTTC.

V and J are TRBV29-1 and TRBJ2-6; 7 nucleotides agree with TRBD1. The V gene's germline CDR1 is SQVTM and CDR2 ANQGSEA. CDR3 length: 14 amino acids. The V segment lost 6 bases and the J segment 4 bases; nucleotides outside the gene matches: 6. In DNA form, the CDR3 reads TGCAGCGTAAAAACAGGGGCCGGGGCCAACGTCCTGACTTTC. Amino acids: CSVKTGAGANVLTF.

This clone was detected a few times. This rearrangement joins TRBV5-6 to TRBJ1-1; a possible D gene is TRBD1 (5 bases). This CDR3 spans 13 amino acids. Germline V CDR1 and CDR2: SGHDT, YYEEEE. Trimming left V 4 bases short and J 6 bases short, with 13 bases between. CDR3 nucleotides: TGTGCCAGCAGCCCCACATGGGGCTCTGAAGCTTTCTTT. This encodes CASSPTWGSEAFF.

This clone has more than one count but fewer than ten. This chain links TRBV7-2 with TRBJ2-7; 12 bases agree with TRBD2. The CDR3 sequence is 15 residues long. Per the germline V gene, CDR1 is SGHTA and CDR2 is FQGNSA. The V segment lost 4 bases and the J segment 2 bases; nucleotides outside the gene matches: 3. CDR3 in DNA: TGTGCCAGCAGCTCTGGACTAGCGGGGACCTACGAGCAGTACTTC. Translated, it gives CASSSGLAGTYEQYF.

This clone was detected a few times. At one end the junction does not follow the germline gene, possibly because of a read error. The chain combines TRBV7-7 with TRBJ2-1; the D gene is possibly TRBD2 (6 bases). The CDR3 is 15 residues long. Germline CDR1 is SSHAT and CDR2 is FNYEAQ (reference sequence). CDR3 protein: CASSLGGSGNNEQFF. CDR3 in DNA: TGTGCTAGCAGCTTAGGAGGGTCGGGAAACAATGAGCAGTTCTTC.

The CDR3: CASSLAPQGGTEAFF. The CDR3 DNA reads TGTGCCAGCAGCTTAGCGCCTCAGGGTGGCACTGAAGCTTTCTTT. V usage is TRBV7-6 and J usage is TRBJ1-1; D might be TRBD1 (5 bases). Germline CDR1 and CDR2: SGHVS and FNYEAQ. The CDR3 loop spans 15 amino acids. Trimming cost V 0 bases and J 4 bases, with 12 bases left between them.

This chain connects TRBV5-1 to TRBJ2-3; TRBD1 matches 9 bases. Germline values: CDR1 SGHRS, CDR2 YFSETQ. CDR3 size: 15 residues. V was clipped by 4 bases and J by 5 bases; unmatched bases: 8. The CDR3 sequence: CASSLQGQGGDTQYF. The CDR3 nucleotides read TGCGCCAGCAGCCTCCAGGGACAGGGTGGAGATACGCAGTATTTT.

This rearrangement joins TRBV7-2 to TRBJ1-4; no reliable D call. The CDR3 is 15 residues long. The V end lost 4 bases, the J end lost 0 bases, and 9 bases lay between the germline ends. Germline-derived CDR1 and CDR2 are SGHTA and FQGNSA. This CDR3 reads CASSWRTATNEKLFF. The CDR3 region has the DNA TGTGCCAGCAGCTGGAGGACTGCAACTAATGAAAAACTGTTTTTT.